These 3 T cell receptor beta chains originate from one sample sequenced in a study of CD8 T cells in Susac syndrome. When the RNA was reverse transcribed, random hexamers were used with an input of roughly 0.45 to 1 ug. MiXCR was run by TCRdb on the immunoSEQ multiplex PCR reads, yielding one entry per CDR3 protein. The data hold 130,000 to 150,000 distinct CDR3 sequences, with approximately 93% observed a single time. The source material was CD8+ T cells from PBMCs. These receptors all come from a human donor in good health.

The rearrangement links TRBV7-9 to TRBJ2-6; 9 bases align to TRBD1. The germline CDR1 and CDR2 sequences are SEHNR and FQNEAQ (reference sequence). V gave up 4 bases and J gave up 2 bases; unmatched junction bases: 12. The CDR3 extends over 19 amino acids. CDR3 DNA sequence: TGTGCCAGCAGCTCACAACCGGGACAGGGCTTCCCTGGGGCCAACGTCCTGACTTTC. This translates into CASSSQPGQGFPGANVLTF.

The CDR3 is CASSQDASGVVNEQFF. CDR3 DNA sequence: TGCGCCAGCAGCCAAGATGCATCGGGAGTAGTCAATGAGCAGTTCTTC. The chain has TRBV4-3 and TRBJ2-1; D might be TRBD2 (6 bases). V lost 0 bases, J lost 6 bases, and 15 bases lay in between. Per the germline V gene, CDR1 is LGHNA and CDR2 is YSLEER. The CDR3 extends over 16 amino acids.

The V and J genes are TRBV15 and TRBJ2-7, with 8 bases aligning to TRBD1. Losses at the gene ends were 5 bases for V and 4 bases for J; bases not matched to a gene: 4. CDR3 length: 13 residues. The germline V gene has CDR1 LNHNV and CDR2 YYDKDF (reference sequence). The CDR3, as DNA: TGTGCCACCAGCGGGGACAGGTTATACGAGCAGTACTTC. Amino acid sequence: CATSGDRLYEQYF.